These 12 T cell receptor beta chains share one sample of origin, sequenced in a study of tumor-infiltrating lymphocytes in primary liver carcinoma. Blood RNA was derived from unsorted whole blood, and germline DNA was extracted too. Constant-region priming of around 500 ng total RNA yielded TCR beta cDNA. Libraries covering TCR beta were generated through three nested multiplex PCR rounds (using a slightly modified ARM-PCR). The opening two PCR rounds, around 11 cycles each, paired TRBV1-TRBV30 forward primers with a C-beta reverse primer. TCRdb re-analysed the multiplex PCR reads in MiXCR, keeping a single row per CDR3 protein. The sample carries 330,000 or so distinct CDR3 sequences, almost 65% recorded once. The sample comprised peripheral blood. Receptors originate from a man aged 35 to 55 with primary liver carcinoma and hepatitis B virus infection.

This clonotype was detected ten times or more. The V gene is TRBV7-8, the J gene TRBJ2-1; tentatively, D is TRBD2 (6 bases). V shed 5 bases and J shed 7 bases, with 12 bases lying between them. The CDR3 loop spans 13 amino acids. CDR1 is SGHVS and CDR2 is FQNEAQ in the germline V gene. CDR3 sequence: CASSQGLKNEQFF. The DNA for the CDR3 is TGTGCCAGCAGCCAGGGACTTAAAAATGAGCAGTTCTTC.

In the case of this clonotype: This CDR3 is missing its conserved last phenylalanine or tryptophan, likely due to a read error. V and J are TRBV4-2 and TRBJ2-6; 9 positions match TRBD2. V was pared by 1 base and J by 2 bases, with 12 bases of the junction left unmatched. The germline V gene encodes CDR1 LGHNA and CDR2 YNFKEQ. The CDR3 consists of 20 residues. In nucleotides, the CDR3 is TGTGCCAGCAGCCAAGTCCGCGCGGGAGGGTCAAGAGCTGGGGCCAACGTCCTGACTTTG. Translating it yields CASSQVRAGGSRAGANVLTL.

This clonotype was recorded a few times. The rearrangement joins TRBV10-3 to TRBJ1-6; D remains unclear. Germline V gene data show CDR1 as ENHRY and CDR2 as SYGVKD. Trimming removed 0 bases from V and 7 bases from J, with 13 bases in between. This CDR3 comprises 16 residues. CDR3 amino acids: CAISESNLGLNSPLHF. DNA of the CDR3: TGTGCCATCAGTGAGTCGAACTTGGGGTTAAATTCACCCCTCCACTTT.

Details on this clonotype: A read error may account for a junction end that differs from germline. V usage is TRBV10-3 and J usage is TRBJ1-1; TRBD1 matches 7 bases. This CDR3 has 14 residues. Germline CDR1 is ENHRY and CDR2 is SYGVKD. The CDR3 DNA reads TGTGCCATCAGTGAGACAGGGGTAAAAACTGGAGCTTTCTTT. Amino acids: CAISETGVKTGAFF.

The CDR3 nucleotides read TGTGCCAGCTTACAGTACACCGGGGAGCTGTTTTTT. Amino acid sequence: CASLQYTGELFF. The chain joins TRBV11-2 to TRBJ2-2; D is unclear. Germline values: CDR1 SGHAT, CDR2 FQNNGV. The CDR3 runs 12 residues. V dropped 8 bases and J dropped 3 bases, with 7 bases sitting between them. The complete variable domain, with remaining parts taken from reference TRBV11-2 and TRBJ2-2, reads EAGVAQSPRYKIIEKRQSVAFWCNPISGHATLYWYQQILGQGPKLLIQFQNNGVVDDSQLPKDRFSAERLKGVDSTLKIQPAKLEDSAVYLCASLQYTGELFFGEGSRLTVL.

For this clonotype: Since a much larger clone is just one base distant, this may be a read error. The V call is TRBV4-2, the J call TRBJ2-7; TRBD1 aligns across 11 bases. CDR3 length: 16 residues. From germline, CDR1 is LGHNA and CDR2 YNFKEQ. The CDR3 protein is CTSSQGAGTGGYEQYF. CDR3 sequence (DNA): TGTACCAGCAGCCAGGGGGCCGGGACAGGGGGATACGAGCAGTACTTC.

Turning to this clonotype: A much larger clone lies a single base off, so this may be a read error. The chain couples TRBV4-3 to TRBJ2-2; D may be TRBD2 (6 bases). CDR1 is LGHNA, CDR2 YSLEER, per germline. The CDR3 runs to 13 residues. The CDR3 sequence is CASSQERTGEVFF. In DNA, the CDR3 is TGCGCCAGCAGCCAAGAGCGTACCGGGGAGGTGTTTTTT.

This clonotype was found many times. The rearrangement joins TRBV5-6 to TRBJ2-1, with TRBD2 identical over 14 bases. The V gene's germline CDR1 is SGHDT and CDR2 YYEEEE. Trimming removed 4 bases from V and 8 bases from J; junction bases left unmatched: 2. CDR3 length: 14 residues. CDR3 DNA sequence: TGTGCCAGCAGCGGGACTAGCGGGGGCGATGAGCAGTTCTTC. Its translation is CASSGTSGGDEQFF.

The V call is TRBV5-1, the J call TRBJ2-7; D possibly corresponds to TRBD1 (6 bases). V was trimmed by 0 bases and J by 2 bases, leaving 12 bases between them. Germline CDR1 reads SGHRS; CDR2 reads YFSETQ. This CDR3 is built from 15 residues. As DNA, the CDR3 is TGCGCCAGCAGCTTGGCCGTAGGGGGTACCTACGAGCAGTACTTC. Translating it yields CASSLAVGGTYEQYF.

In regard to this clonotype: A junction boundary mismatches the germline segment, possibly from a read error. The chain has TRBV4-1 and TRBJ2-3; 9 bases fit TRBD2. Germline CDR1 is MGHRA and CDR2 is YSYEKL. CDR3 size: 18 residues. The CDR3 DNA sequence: TGCGCCAGCAGCCAAGATACGCCTAGCGGGGTTAGCACAGATAGGCAGTATTTT. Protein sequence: CASSQDTPSGVSTDRQYF.

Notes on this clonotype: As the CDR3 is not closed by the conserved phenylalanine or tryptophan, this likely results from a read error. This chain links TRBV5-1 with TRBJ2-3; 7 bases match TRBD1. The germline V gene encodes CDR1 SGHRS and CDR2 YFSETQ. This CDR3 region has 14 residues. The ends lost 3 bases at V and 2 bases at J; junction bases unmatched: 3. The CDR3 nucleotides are TGCGCCAGCAGCTATGACAGGGTCACAGATACGCAGTATCTT. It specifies CASSYDRVTDTQYL.

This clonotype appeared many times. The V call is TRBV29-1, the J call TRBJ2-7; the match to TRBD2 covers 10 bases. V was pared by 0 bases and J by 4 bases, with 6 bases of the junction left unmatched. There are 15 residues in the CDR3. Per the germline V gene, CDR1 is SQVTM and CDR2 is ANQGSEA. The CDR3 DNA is TGCAGCGTTGAAGAGTTAGCGGGAGGAAGGTACGAGCAGTACTTC. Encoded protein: CSVEELAGGRYEQYF.